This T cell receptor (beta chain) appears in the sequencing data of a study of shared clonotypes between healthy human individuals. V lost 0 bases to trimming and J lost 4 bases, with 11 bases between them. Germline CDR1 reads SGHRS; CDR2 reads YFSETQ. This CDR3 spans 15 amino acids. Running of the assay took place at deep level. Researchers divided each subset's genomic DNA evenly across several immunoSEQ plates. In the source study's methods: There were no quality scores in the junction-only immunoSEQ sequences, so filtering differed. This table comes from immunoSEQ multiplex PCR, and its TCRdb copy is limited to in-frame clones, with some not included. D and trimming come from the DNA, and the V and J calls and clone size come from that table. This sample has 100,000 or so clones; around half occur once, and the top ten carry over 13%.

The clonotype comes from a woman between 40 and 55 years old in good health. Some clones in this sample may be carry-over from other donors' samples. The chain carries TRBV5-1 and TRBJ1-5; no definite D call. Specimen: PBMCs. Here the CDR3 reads CASSLGIDGNQPQHF. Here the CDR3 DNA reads TGCGCCAGCAGCTTGGGGATTGATGGGAATCAGCCCCAGCATTTT.